This paragraph reports one TCR beta chain. The data belong to a study of blood T cell repertoires in COVID-19. Study overall: The samples span acute and convalescent COVID-19 from the United States, Italy and Spain. In each case, the material was cDNA or gDNA derived from T cells, B-cell-depleted T cells, or PBMCs.

In the study's own analysis: Estimated nucleated cell counts came from reference gene primer amplification. Assay: immunoSEQ multiplex PCR; the TCRdb copy retains only in-frame clones and omits some. The V and J calls and clone size are taken from that table; D and trimming were inferred from the DNA. The table has about 220,000 clones, roughly 84% seen once. Germline V CDR1 and CDR2: MGHDK, SYGVNS. The V gene end was trimmed by 4 bases and the J gene end by 7 bases; junction bases not matched to a gene: 8. The CDR3 sequence is 15 residues long. The sequenced material came from peripheral blood. The sequence was collected from a middle-aged man who had recovered from COVID-19. This chain connects TRBV25-1 to TRBJ2-7, with 12 bases that match TRBD1. The CDR3 sequence is CASSASGTGGIEQYF. The CDR3 nucleotides read TGTGCCAGCAGTGCGTCCGGGACAGGGGGCATAGAGCAGTACTTC.